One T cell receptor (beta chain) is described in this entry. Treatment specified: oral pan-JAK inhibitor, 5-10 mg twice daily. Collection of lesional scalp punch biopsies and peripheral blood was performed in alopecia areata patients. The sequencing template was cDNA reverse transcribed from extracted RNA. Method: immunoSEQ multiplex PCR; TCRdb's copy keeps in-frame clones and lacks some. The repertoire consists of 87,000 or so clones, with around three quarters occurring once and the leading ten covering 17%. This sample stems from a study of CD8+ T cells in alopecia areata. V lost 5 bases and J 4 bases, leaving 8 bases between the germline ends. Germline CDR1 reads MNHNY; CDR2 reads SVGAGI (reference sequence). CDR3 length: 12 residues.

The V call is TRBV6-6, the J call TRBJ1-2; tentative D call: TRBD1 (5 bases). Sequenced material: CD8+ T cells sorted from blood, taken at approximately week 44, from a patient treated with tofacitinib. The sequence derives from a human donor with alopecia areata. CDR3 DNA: TGTGCCAGCAGTCAGGGTACCTATGGCTACACCTTC. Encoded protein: CASSQGTYGYTF.